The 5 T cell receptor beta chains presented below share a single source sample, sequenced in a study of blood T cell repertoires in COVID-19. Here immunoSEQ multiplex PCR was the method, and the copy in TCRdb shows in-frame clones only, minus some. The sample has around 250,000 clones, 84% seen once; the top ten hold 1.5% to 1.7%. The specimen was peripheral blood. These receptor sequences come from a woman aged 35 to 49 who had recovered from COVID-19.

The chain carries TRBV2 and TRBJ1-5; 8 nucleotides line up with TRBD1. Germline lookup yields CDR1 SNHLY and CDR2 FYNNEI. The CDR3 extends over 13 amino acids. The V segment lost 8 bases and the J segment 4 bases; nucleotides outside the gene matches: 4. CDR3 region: CASGQGINQPQHF. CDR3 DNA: TGTGCCAGCGGACAGGGCATAAATCAGCCCCAGCATTTT.

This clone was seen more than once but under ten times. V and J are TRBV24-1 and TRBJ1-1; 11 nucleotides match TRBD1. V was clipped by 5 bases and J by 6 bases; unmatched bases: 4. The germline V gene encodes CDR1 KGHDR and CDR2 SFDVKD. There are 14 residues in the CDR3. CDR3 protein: CATSAGTGGSEAFF. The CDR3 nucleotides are TGTGCCACCAGTGCCGGGACAGGGGGTTCTGAAGCTTTCTTT.

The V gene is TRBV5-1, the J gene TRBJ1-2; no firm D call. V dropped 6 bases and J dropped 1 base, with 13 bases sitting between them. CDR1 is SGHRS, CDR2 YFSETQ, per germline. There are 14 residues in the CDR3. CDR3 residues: CASTFGPDNYGYTF. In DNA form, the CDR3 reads TGCGCCAGCACATTTGGGCCAGATAACTATGGCTACACCTTC.

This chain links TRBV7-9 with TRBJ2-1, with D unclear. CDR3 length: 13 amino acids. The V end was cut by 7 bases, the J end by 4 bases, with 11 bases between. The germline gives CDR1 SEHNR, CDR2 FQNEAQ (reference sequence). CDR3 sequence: CASTLSSYNEQFF. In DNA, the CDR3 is TGTGCCAGCACTCTGTCCTCTTACAATGAGCAGTTCTTC.

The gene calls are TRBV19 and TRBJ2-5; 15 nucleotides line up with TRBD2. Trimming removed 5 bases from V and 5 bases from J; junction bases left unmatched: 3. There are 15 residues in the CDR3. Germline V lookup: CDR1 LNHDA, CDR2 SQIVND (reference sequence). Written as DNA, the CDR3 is TGTGCCAGTAGTTCGGGACTAGCGGGGGGTGAGACCCAGTACTTC. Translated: CASSSGLAGGETQYF.